The rows below give T cell receptor beta chains drawn from one sample of a study of resident and recirculating memory T cells in vitiligo. Here immunoSEQ multiplex PCR was the method, and the copy in TCRdb shows in-frame clones only, minus some. The table shows roughly 80,000 clones, with 92% occurring only once. The sequenced sample consisted of blood. The source is a male donor with vitiligo. Each CDR3 is given with its conserved first and last residue. The D gene is left open where the match is weak. Clone sizes are given selectively: once, few, many, or a class where the clone is expanded.

TGTGCCAGCTCACCGTTGACAGGGGAAGCTTTCTTT,CASSPLTGEAFF,few,TRBD1,TRBJ1-1,TRBV18
TGTGCCAGCTCAGGAGGAAAGGGAACTGAAGCTTTCTTT,CASSGGKGTEAFF,few,NA,TRBJ1-1,TRBV18
TGTGCCAGCCAGGCCGGGGGACGGACCGGGGAGCTGTTTTTT,CASQAGGRTGELFF,NA,NA,TRBJ2-2,TRBV27
TGCAGTGCTACCAGAGAGACCCAGTACTTC,CSATRETQYF,NA,NA,TRBJ2-5,TRBV20-1
TGTGCCAGCAGTTCCCTGGGACCGGGGGAACCCTACGAGCAGTACTTC,CASSSLGPGEPYEQYF,NA,NA,TRBJ2-7,TRBV6-5
TGTGCCAGCAGTGGCTCATACGGAGGGAGACAGTTCTTC,CASSGSYGGRQFF,NA,NA,TRBJ2-1,TRBV27
TGTGCCAGCAGCGCCGGGACAGGGAATGTCTATGGCTACACCTTC,CASSAGTGNVYGYTF,NA,TRBD1,TRBJ1-2,TRBV9
TGCGCCAGCAGCTTCCAGGAAGGTATCAATCAATGGCCCCAGCATTTT,CASSFQEGINQWPQHF,NA,NA,TRBJ1-5,TRBV4-1
TGTGCCAGCAGTCCGGGGAACACCATATATTTT,CASSPGNTIYF,NA,NA,TRBJ1-3,TRBV28
TGCGCCAGCAGCTCCAACGAGCAGGGCCGAGGTAATGAGCAGTTCTTC,CASSSNEQGRGNEQFF,NA,NA,TRBJ2-1,TRBV4-1
TGTGCCAGCAGCCCCCTGGGGGTAGCGGGAGAAAGGGACGGGGAGCTGTTTTTT,CASSPLGVAGERDGELFF,NA,TRBD2,TRBJ2-2,TRBV7-3
TGTGCCAGCAGTACCCTAGCGGAGAGCTCCTACGAGCAGTACTTC,CASSTLAESSYEQYF,NA,TRBD2,TRBJ2-7,TRBV28
TGTGCCAGCAGTGGGTTGACTAGCGGGAGGGCCTGGGAAGAGACCCAGTACTTC,CASSGLTSGRAWEETQYF,NA,TRBD2,TRBJ2-5,TRBV2
TGTGCCAGCAGTCCAATAGGAGGGGATTACACCGGGGAGCTGTTTTTT,CASSPIGGDYTGELFF,NA,NA,TRBJ2-2,TRBV28
TGTGCCAGCAGCTTATTAGGGGGAGTTAACACTGAAGCTTTCTTT,CASSLLGGVNTEAFF,NA,NA,TRBJ1-1,TRBV7-9
TGTGCCAGCAGCTTAGGAGGATTCAGCGAGCAGTACTTC,CASSLGGFSEQYF,NA,NA,TRBJ2-7,TRBV7-2
TGTGCCAGTAGTATAGGCAGAGGTGAAAAACTGTTTTTT,CASSIGRGEKLFF,NA,NA,TRBJ1-4,TRBV19
TGTGCCAGCAGCCCAACCTCGGGGTACGAGCAGTACTTC,CASSPTSGYEQYF,NA,NA,TRBJ2-7,TRBV11-3
TGTGCCAGCAGCGGACGGGGGAACCCAAACTATGGCTACACCTTC,CASSGRGNPNYGYTF,NA,NA,TRBJ1-2,TRBV9
TGTGCCAGCAGCCCCCGGGACTCCGAAATTACAGATACGCAGTATTTT,CASSPRDSEITDTQYF,NA,NA,TRBJ2-3,TRBV4-2
TGTGCCAGCAGCTCGCAGGACAGGGGGGTTCTGTTCTTC,CASSSQDRGVLFF,NA,TRBD1,TRBJ2-1,TRBV7-2
TGTGCCAGCAGTTTATTAGTAGGGGACACTGAAGCTTTCTTT,CASSLLVGDTEAFF,NA,NA,TRBJ1-1,TRBV28
TGTGCCAGCAGGATCGCCGCGGACTACAATGAGCAGTTCTTC,CASRIAADYNEQFF,NA,NA,TRBJ2-1,TRBV28
TGTGCCAGCAGCTCCCGACCGGGAGACACAGATACGCAGTATTTT,CASSSRPGDTDTQYF,NA,NA,TRBJ2-3,TRBV7-8
TGTGCCAGCACCTGGGGCAGGGGCGGCAATCAGCCCCAGCATTTT,CASTWGRGGNQPQHF,NA,NA,TRBJ1-5,TRBV2
TGTGCCAGCTCACCACGACAGGGGAGGGAAAAACTGTTTTTT,CASSPRQGREKLFF,NA,TRBD1,TRBJ1-4,TRBV18
TGCGCCAGCAGCCTACAGGGAATCACGGGCTACACCTTC,CASSLQGITGYTF,once,NA,TRBJ1-2,TRBV4-1
TGTGCCACCAGCAGAGACAGGGTCCACGGTACGCAGTATTTT,CATSRDRVHGTQYF,once,NA,TRBJ2-3,TRBV15
TGCGCCAGCAGCCCTATGGACAGGGAGAACACTGAAGCTTTCTTT,CASSPMDRENTEAFF,few,TRBD1,TRBJ1-1,TRBV4-1
TGTGCCAGCAGCGTAGGTCTGACTGCCGACTACGAGCAGTACTTC,CASSVGLTADYEQYF,NA,NA,TRBJ2-7,TRBV9
TGTGCTAGTGGCCTAAACCCCGCTGAGCGAGAGACCCAGTACTTC,CASGLNPAERETQYF,NA,NA,TRBJ2-5,TRBV12-5
TGTGCCAGCAGCCAATACAGCGGGAGCCAAGCAGATACGCAGTATTTT,CASSQYSGSQADTQYF,once,TRBD2,TRBJ2-3,TRBV7-6
TGTGCCAGCAGCCCTACCGGCGGAGGCTCCTACGAGCAGTACTTC,CASSPTGGGSYEQYF,NA,NA,TRBJ2-7,TRBV9
TGTGCCAGTAGTCAAGGGGGGACTAGCGGGAGGTACCCCTACGAGCAGTACTTC,CASSQGGTSGRYPYEQYF,NA,TRBD2,TRBJ2-7,TRBV19
TGTGCCAGCAGTTGGCGGCGGGAGAGTTACAATGAGCAGTTCTTC,CASSWRRESYNEQFF,NA,TRBD2,TRBJ2-1,TRBV27
TGTGCCAGCAGCTTAAACGCGGGGCTGGGCAATGAGCAGTTCTTC,CASSLNAGLGNEQFF,once,NA,TRBJ2-1,TRBV7-3
TGCGCCAGCAGCTGGGAGACTAGCGGGGACCAAGAGACCCAGTACTTC,CASSWETSGDQETQYF,once,TRBD2,TRBJ2-5,TRBV5-1
TGCGCCAGCAGCGACGCAGGGGGCTACGATGGCTACACCTTC,CASSDAGGYDGYTF,NA,TRBD1,TRBJ1-2,TRBV5-1
TGTGCCAGCAGCCCCGTCGGGGATACGCAGTATTTT,CASSPVGDTQYF,once,NA,TRBJ2-3,TRBV7-3
TGTGCCAGCAGCTTATTCTTTGGGGAGGGCCGGGGGAGTGAGCAGTTCTTC,CASSLFFGEGRGSEQFF,NA,TRBD2,TRBJ2-1,TRBV11-2
TGTGCCAGCAGTTACTCGCAGGCAGGGGGCGCGCGGGGCTACACCTTC,CASSYSQAGGARGYTF,NA,TRBD1,TRBJ1-2,TRBV6-5
TGTGCCAGCACCCTCGGTGGGAGGGCCGCAGAGACCCAGTACTTC,CASTLGGRAAETQYF,NA,TRBD2,TRBJ2-5,TRBV28
TGTGCCAGCAGCTTGGTTGGGGAGACTAATGAAAAACTGTTTTTT,CASSLVGETNEKLFF,NA,NA,TRBJ1-4,TRBV5-6
TGTGCCAGCAGCCCTGGACTATCTAGGACCGGGGAGCTGTTTTTT,CASSPGLSRTGELFF,once,NA,TRBJ2-2,TRBV27
TGTGCCAGCGCCAGAGGGCCTAGCGGGAAACCGGTGCAGTTCTTC,CASARGPSGKPVQFF,NA,TRBD2,TRBJ2-1,TRBV7-9
TGTGCCAGCAGCCAGGCTAGCGGTTCCGCCGGGGAGCTGTTTTTT,CASSQASGSAGELFF,NA,TRBD2,TRBJ2-2,TRBV4-2
TGTGCCAGCTCACCGAACCGGGACAGGGAAGCTTTCTTT,CASSPNRDREAFF,few,TRBD1,TRBJ1-1,TRBV18
TGTGCCAGCAGTTCCTCTAGCGGGAGGGCCTATGAGCAGTTCTTC,CASSSSSGRAYEQFF,NA,TRBD2,TRBJ2-1,TRBV7-2
TGTGCCAGCAGCCTCGACAGGGGGCCTTACAATGAGCAGTTCTTC,CASSLDRGPYNEQFF,once,TRBD1,TRBJ2-1,TRBV13
TGTGCCAGCAGCTTATGGTCGGGGGGGTCTGGGGCCAACGTCCTGACTTTC,CASSLWSGGSGANVLTF,NA,TRBD2,TRBJ2-6,TRBV7-8
TGTGCCAGTAGTATTATGGCAGGAAGTGAAGAGACCCAGTACTTC,CASSIMAGSEETQYF,NA,NA,TRBJ2-5,TRBV19
TGTGCCAGCAGCTTATCTGGGGCAGGGGGCGCGCGGGGCTATGGCTACACCTTC,CASSLSGAGGARGYGYTF,NA,TRBD1,TRBJ1-2,TRBV7-3
TGTGCCAGCAGCTTAAAGGCAGGGGGGTTTGAGAATGAGCAGTTCTTC,CASSLKAGGFENEQFF,NA,NA,TRBJ2-1,TRBV7-3
TGCGCCAGCAGCCTAGGGACTACCTCCTACAATGAGCAGTTCTTC,CASSLGTTSYNEQFF,NA,TRBD2,TRBJ2-1,TRBV4-3
TGTGCCAGCTTTGCGGGGGACGGAAACACCATATATTTT,CASFAGDGNTIYF,NA,NA,TRBJ1-3,TRBV7-9